The present T cell receptor beta chain was sequenced within a study of blood T cell repertoires in COVID-19. Across the study: Italy, Spain and the United States were the sources of the convalescent and acute COVID-19 samples. From T cells, B-cell-depleted T cells, or PBMCs came the material, which was cDNA or gDNA.

V was pared by 4 bases and J by 0 bases, with 10 bases between. CDR1 and CDR2 (germline): SGHKS, YYEKEE (reference sequence). CDR3 length: 14 amino acids. In the original processing: Estimation of nucleated cell counts relied on the amplification of reference gene primers. Assay: immunoSEQ multiplex PCR; the TCRdb copy retains only in-frame clones and omits some. V, J and clone size are taken as reported in that table, and D and trimming were inferred from the DNA itself. There are some 50,000 clones in the sample; about nine tenths occur only once, and 5.5% to 7.5% lies in the top ten. This TCR derives from a middle-aged man with acute or convalescent COVID-19. The material sequenced was peripheral blood. The genes are TRBV5-5 and TRBJ2-5, with D maybe TRBD1 (5 bases). DNA for the CDR3: TGTGCCAGCAGCACAAGGGGAAACCAAGAGACCCAGTACTTC. It codes for CASSTRGNQETQYF.